Listed below are T cell receptor beta chains from one sample, sequenced in a study of shared clonotypes between healthy human individuals. The protocol was immunoSEQ multiplex PCR, while the TCRdb copy is restricted to in-frame clones and leaves out a portion. The data hold 600,000 or so clones, with 95% to 98% observed a single time. Sequences were obtained from naive CD8+ T cells sorted from blood. The origin of the receptors is a man aged 25 to 45 in good health. Each CDR3 is given with its conserved first and last residue. A D gene is named only where the DNA matches it firmly. Part of the rows lack a size; the others show once, few, many or a class for expanded clones.

CDR3 protein | CDR3 DNA | J gene | D gene | V gene | clone size
CASSQGGPGGGLVRYEQYF | TGTGCCAGCAGCCAAGGAGGACCGGGGGGCGGTCTGGTCCGCTACGAGCAGTACTTC | TRBJ2-7 | - | TRBV14 | -
CASSERFSYNEQFF | TGTGCCAGCAGTGAACGGTTCTCCTACAATGAGCAGTTCTTC | TRBJ2-1 | - | TRBV2 | -
CAISESRTLTDTQYF | TGTGCCATCAGTGAGTCAAGGACTTTAACAGATACGCAGTATTTT | TRBJ2-3 | - | TRBV10-3 | -
CASSLSRGHEQYF | TGTGCCAGCAGTTTATCCAGGGGACACGAGCAGTACTTC | TRBJ2-7 | - | TRBV27 | -
CASSFVGGAYNEQFF | TGTGCCAGCAGTTTCGTAGGTGGCGCCTACAATGAGCAGTTCTTC | TRBJ2-1 | - | TRBV28 | -
CASRYGQGADTQYF | TGTGCCAGCCGATACGGACAGGGGGCAGATACGCAGTATTTT | TRBJ2-3 | TRBD1 | TRBV5-6 | -
CASSLESGQETQYF | TGTGCCAGCAGCTTAGAATCAGGGCAGGAGACCCAGTACTTC | TRBJ2-5 | - | TRBV7-6 | -
CASTKMGEKDNEQFF | TGTGCCAGCACAAAAATGGGGGAGAAGGACAATGAGCAGTTCTTC | TRBJ2-1 | - | TRBV9 | -
CASSPPRGATGELFF | TGTGCCAGCTCACCACCACGCGGGGCCACCGGGGAGCTGTTTTTT | TRBJ2-2 | - | TRBV18 | -
CASSLLSVTGANVLTF | TGTGCCAGCAGTTTATTATCTGTTACTGGGGCCAACGTCCTGACTTTC | TRBJ2-6 | - | TRBV27 | -
CSVLIAVSSYNEQFF | TGCAGCGTTCTTATAGCGGTGAGCTCCTACAATGAGCAGTTCTTC | TRBJ2-1 | - | TRBV29-1 | once
CASSNKLGLGDTQYF | TGTGCCAGCAGCAATAAGTTAGGCCTCGGGGATACGCAGTATTTT | TRBJ2-3 | - | TRBV27 | -
CASSFGSDTQYF | TGTGCCAGCAGTTTTGGGTCAGATACGCAGTATTTT | TRBJ2-3 | - | TRBV28 | -
CASRHSPGMPNTEAFF | TGCGCCAGCAGGCATAGTCCCGGGATGCCAAACACTGAAGCTTTCTTT | TRBJ1-1 | - | TRBV4-1 | -
CATSRALAGETQYF | TGTGCCACCAGCAGAGCATTAGCGGGAGAGACCCAGTACTTC | TRBJ2-5 | TRBD2 | TRBV15 | -
CASKMGLGEYYGYTF | TGTGCCAGTAAGATGGGATTGGGGGAGTACTATGGCTACACCTTC | TRBJ1-2 | - | TRBV19 | -
CASSDRRGANTGELFF | TGTGCCAGCAGTGATCGGCGGGGGGCGAACACCGGGGAGCTGTTTTTT | TRBJ2-2 | TRBD2 | TRBV25-1 | -
CASSQDKQGYGYTF | TGCGCCAGCAGCCAAGATAAACAGGGCTATGGCTACACCTTC | TRBJ1-2 | - | TRBV4-3 | -
CASSDPFGTRLNEKLFF | TGTGCCAGCAGTGATCCCTTCGGGACGAGACTTAATGAAAAACTGTTTTTT | TRBJ1-4 | - | TRBV6-1 | -
CASSVDGVRGNTIYF | TGTGCCAGCAGCGTAGACGGGGTACGCGGAAACACCATATATTTT | TRBJ1-3 | - | TRBV9 | -
CASRGRTTNEQFF | TGTGCCAGCCGCGGGAGAACGACGAATGAGCAGTTCTTC | TRBJ2-1 | TRBD2 | TRBV28 | -
CASSGGQGQANQPQHF | TGTGCCAGCAGCGGGGGACAGGGGCAGGCGAATCAGCCCCAGCATTTT | TRBJ1-5 | TRBD1 | TRBV9 | -
CASSDGTGLTNEKLFF | TGTGCCAGCAGCGACGGGACAGGGCTCACTAATGAAAAACTGTTTTTT | TRBJ1-4 | TRBD1 | TRBV9 | -
CASSLWLAGDYEQYF | TGTGCCAGCAGCTTGTGGTTAGCGGGGGACTACGAGCAGTACTTC | TRBJ2-7 | TRBD2 | TRBV5-5 | -
CASSDTSSSTDTQYF | TGCGCCAGCAGTGATACATCTTCTAGCACAGATACGCAGTATTTT | TRBJ2-3 | - | TRBV10-2 | -
CASTRQGRRTEAFF | TGTGCCAGCACCAGACAGGGGAGACGCACTGAAGCTTTCTTT | TRBJ1-1 | TRBD1 | TRBV28 | -
CAIGGNRDKGVHEQYF | TGTGCCATTGGGGGAAACCGGGACAAAGGGGTCCACGAGCAGTACTTC | TRBJ2-7 | - | TRBV10-3 | -